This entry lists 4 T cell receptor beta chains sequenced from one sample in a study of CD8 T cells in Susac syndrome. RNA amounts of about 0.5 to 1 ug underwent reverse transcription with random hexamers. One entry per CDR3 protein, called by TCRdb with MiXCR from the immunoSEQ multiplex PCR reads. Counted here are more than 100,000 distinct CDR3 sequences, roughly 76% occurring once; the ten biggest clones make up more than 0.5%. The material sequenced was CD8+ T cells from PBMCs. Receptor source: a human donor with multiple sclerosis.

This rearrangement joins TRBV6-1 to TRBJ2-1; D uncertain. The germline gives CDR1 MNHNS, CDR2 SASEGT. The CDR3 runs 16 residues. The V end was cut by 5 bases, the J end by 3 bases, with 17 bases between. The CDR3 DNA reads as TGTGCCAGCAGTCTTCCGACCGAAAGGGACTACAATGAGCAGTTCTTC. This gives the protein CASSLPTERDYNEQFF.

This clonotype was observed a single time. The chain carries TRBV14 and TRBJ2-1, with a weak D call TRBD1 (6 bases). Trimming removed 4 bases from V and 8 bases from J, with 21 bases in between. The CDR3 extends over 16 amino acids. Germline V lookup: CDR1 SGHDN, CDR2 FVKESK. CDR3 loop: CASSLHRELPRDEQFF. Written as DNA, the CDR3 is TGTGCCAGCAGCCTTCACAGGGAACTGCCCAGAGATGAGCAGTTCTTC.

In DNA, the CDR3 is TGCAGTGCTAGACCGACAGGGGCCTACGAGCAGTACTTC. Translation: CSARPTGAYEQYF. The rearrangement links TRBV20-1 to TRBJ2-7; 8 bases are shared with TRBD1. V gave up 2 bases and J gave up 2 bases; unmatched junction bases: 2. The germline V gene encodes CDR1 DFQATT and CDR2 SNEGSKA (reference sequence). The CDR3 extends over 13 amino acids.

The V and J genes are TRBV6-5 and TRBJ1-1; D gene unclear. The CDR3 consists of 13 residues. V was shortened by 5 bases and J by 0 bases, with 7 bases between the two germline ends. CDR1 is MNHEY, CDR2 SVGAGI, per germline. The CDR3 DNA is TGTGCCAGCAGTCAGCAGCTGAACACTGAAGCTTTCTTT. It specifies CASSQQLNTEAFF.